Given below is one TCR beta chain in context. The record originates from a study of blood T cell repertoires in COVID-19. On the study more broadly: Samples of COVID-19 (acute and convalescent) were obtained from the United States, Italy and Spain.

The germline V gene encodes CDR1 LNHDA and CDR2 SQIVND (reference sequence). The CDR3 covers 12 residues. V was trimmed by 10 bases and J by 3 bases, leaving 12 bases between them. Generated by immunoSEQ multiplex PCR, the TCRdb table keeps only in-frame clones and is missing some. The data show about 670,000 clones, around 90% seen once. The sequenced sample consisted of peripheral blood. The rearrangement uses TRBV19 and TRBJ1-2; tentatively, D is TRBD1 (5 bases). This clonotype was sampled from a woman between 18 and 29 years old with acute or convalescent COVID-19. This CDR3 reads CATKDSYYGYTF. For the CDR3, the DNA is TGTGCCACAAAAGACAGTTACTATGGCTACACCTTC.